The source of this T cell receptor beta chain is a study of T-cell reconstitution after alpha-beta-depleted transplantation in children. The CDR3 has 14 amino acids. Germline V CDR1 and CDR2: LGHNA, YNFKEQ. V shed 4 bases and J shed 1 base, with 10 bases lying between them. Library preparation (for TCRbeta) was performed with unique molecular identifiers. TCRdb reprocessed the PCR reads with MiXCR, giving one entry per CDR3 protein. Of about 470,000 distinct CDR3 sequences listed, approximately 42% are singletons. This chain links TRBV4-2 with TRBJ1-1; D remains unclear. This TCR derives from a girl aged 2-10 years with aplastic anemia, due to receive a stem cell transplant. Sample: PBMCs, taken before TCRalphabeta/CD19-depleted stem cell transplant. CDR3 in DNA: TGTGCCAGCAGCCCCCCCTCCACGAACACTGAAGCTTTCTTT. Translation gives CASSPPSTNTEAFF.